These T cell receptor beta chains were read from a single sample in a study of cytomegalovirus exposure and HLA in healthy donors. Clones were read by immunoSEQ multiplex PCR, and TCRdb kept only the in-frame ones, dropping some. The sample lists a few hundred thousand clones, 75% to 90% occurring once. Source material: PBMCs. The receptor set was obtained from a woman aged 25 to 39 in good health and CMV-seropositive. Each CDR3 is given with its conserved first and last residue. A D gene is named only where the DNA matches it firmly. For some rows the clone size is stated as once, few or many, or as a class when expanded; others skip it.

j_call d_call clone_size v_call cdr3_aa cdr3_nt
TRBJ2-7 - - TRBV9 CASSVGLSGFYEQYF TGTGCCAGCAGCGTAGGACTCTCCGGTTTCTACGAGCAGTACTTC
TRBJ2-7 - - TRBV30 CAWNKEGSSYEQYF TGTGCCTGGAACAAAGAGGGGAGCTCCTACGAGCAGTACTTC
TRBJ2-3 - - TRBV5-6 CASSLGTSTDTQYF TGTGCCAGCAGCTTGGGGACCAGCACAGATACGCAGTATTTT
TRBJ1-5 - - TRBV29-1 CSATTALGQPQHF TGCAGCGCGACGACAGCTTTGGGGCAGCCCCAGCATTTT
TRBJ1-2 - - TRBV6-5 CASSSRRPKEYGYTF TGTGCCAGCAGTTCCCGAAGACCTAAAGAGTATGGCTACACCTTC
TRBJ2-1 TRBD2 - TRBV2 CASRGTSGPLVEQFF TGTGCCAGCAGAGGTACTAGCGGCCCCCTCGTGGAGCAGTTCTTC
TRBJ2-5 TRBD2 - TRBV6-5 CASSYGGRTETQYF TGTGCCAGCAGTTACGGCGGGAGGACTGAGACCCAGTACTTC
TRBJ2-5 TRBD1 - TRBV5-1 CASSTGQGQETQYF TGCGCCAGCAGCACGGGACAGGGGCAAGAGACCCAGTACTTC
TRBJ2-7 - - TRBV6-6 CASSYSSSNYYEQYF TGTGCCAGCAGTTACTCGTCAAGTAACTACTACGAGCAGTACTTC
TRBJ2-3 TRBD2 - TRBV27 CASGLADLSDTQYF TGTGCCAGCGGACTAGCGGATCTTAGCGATACGCAGTATTTT
TRBJ1-4 - - TRBV7-8 CASQTNEKLFF TGTGCCAGCCAAACTAATGAAAAACTGTTTTTT
TRBJ1-1 - - TRBV28 CASSSATEAFF TGTGCCAGCAGTTCTGCGACAGAAGCTTTCTTT
TRBJ1-1 - - TRBV6-6 CASRTTGTKNTEAFF TGTGCCAGCAGGACCACCGGGACAAAGAACACTGAAGCTTTCTTT
TRBJ2-5 TRBD2 - TRBV6-6 CASSYRAGVQETQYF TGTGCCAGCAGTTACAGGGCGGGAGTGCAAGAGACCCAGTACTTC
TRBJ1-5 TRBD1 - TRBV27 CASSTLGQGKGDQPQHF TGTGCCAGCAGTACACTAGGACAGGGCAAGGGTGATCAGCCCCAGCATTTT
TRBJ1-2 - - TRBV4-1 CASSQAGGQTYGYTF TGCGCCAGCAGCCAGGCGGGGGGGCAGACCTATGGCTACACCTTC
TRBJ1-1 - - TRBV10-1 CASSESIITEAFF TGCGCCAGCAGTGAGTCGATCATCACTGAAGCTTTCTTT
TRBJ2-1 - once TRBV9 CASSVASSYNEQFF TGTGCCAGCAGCGTGGCTAGCTCCTACAATGAGCAGTTCTTC